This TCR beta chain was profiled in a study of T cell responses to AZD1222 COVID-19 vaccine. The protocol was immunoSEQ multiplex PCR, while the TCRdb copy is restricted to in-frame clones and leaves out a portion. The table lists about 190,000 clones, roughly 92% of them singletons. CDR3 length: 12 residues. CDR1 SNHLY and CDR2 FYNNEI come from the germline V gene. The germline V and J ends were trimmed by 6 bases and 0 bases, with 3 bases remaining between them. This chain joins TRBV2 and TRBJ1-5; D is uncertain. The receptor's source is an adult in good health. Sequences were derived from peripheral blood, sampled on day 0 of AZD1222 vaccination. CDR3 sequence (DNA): TGTGCCAGCAGGATTAGCAATCAGCCCCAGCATTTT. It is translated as CASRISNQPQHF.